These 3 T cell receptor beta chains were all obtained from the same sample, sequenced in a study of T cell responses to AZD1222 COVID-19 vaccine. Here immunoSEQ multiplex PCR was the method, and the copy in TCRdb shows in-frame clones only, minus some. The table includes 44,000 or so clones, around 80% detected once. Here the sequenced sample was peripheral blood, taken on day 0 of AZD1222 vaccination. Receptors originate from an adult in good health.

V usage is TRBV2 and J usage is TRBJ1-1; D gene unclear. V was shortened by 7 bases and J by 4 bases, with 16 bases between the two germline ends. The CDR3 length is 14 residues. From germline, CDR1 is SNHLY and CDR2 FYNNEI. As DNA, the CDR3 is TGTGCCAGCAACCAAAAGGTAGGCGGCACTGAAGCTTTCTTT. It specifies CASNQKVGGTEAFF.

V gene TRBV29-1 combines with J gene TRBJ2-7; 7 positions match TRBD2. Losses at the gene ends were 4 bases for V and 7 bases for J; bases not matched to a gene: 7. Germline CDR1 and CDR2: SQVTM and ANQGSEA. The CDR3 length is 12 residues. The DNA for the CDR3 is TGCAGCGTTGCGGGGGGAACTAGGGAGCAGTACTTC. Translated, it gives CSVAGGTREQYF.

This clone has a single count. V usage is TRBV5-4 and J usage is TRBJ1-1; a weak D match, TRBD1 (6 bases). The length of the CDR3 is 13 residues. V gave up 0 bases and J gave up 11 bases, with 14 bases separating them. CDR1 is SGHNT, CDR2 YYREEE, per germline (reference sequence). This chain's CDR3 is CASSLDRDPMAFF. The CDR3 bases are TGTGCCAGCAGCTTGGACAGGGACCCAATGGCTTTCTTT.